Sequencing of this T cell receptor (beta chain) was carried out in a study of T-cell memory formation after mild COVID-19. TCRdb reprocessed the 5' RACE reads with MiXCR, giving one entry per CDR3 protein. The data contain about 350,000 distinct CDR3 sequences, around 15% of them seen just once; the ten biggest clones take up 20% to 25%. Concerning this clonotype itself: Its antigen remains unknown.

Study outcomes and limitations: Cross-reactive memory apparently joined, as some responding clones appeared in pre-infection memory.

V shed 6 bases and J shed 2 bases, with 10 bases lying between them. The CDR3 contains 14 residues. Per germline, CDR1 KGHSH and CDR2 LQKENI. The chain joins TRBV18 to TRBJ1-4; TRBD1 is a possible D gene (5 bases). Material for sequencing was PBMCs or a T cell subset sorted from them (not recorded which). The receptor was derived from a man aged 18-30 years who had mild COVID-19 (a few samples of this study predate the infection). Cell type and time point are not known. This chain's CDR3 is CASSPGLTNEKLFF. CDR3 in DNA: TGTGCCAGCTCCCCAGGGTTGACTAATGAAAAACTGTTTTTT.